This T cell receptor (beta chain) was observed in a study of blood T cell repertoires in COVID-19. Study details: Sites across the United States, Italy and Spain contributed samples from acute and convalescent COVID-19. In each case, the material was cDNA or gDNA derived from T cells, B-cell-depleted T cells, or PBMCs.

The germline V gene has CDR1 WNHNN and CDR2 SYGVQD (reference sequence). The CDR3 loop spans 14 amino acids. V was pared by 4 bases and J by 2 bases, with 12 bases between. Original processing notes: Reference gene primer amplification yielded estimated nucleated cell counts. Profiled with immunoSEQ multiplex PCR; TCRdb holds only in-frame clones, not every one. V and J calls and clone size are given by that table; D and trimming were obtained from the DNA. The sample yields approximately 69,000 clones, about four fifths seen once. Sequencing was carried out using peripheral blood. The V and J genes are TRBV10-1 and TRBJ2-7, with a tentative D call TRBD1 (6 bases). The clonotype comes from a woman older than 75 with acute or convalescent COVID-19. This CDR3 is CASSAQGLPYEQYF. CDR3 bases: TGCGCCAGCAGTGCACAGGGTTTGCCCTACGAGCAGTACTTC.